This TCR beta chain originates from a study of cytomegalovirus exposure and HLA in healthy donors. The length of the CDR3 is 15 residues. Germline V CDR1 and CDR2: LNHDA, SQIVND (reference sequence). Germline trimming cut 5 bases from V and 3 bases from J; bases unmatched to any gene: 6. Study-wide results and limits: The authors listed about 170 TCR beta chains as cytomegalovirus-associated. The dataset shows that most TCR sequences were rare, while some public TCRs occurred in many donors.

Primers for the PCR totalled 60 Vbeta and 13 Jbeta. Authors' analysis steps: Per a later analysis, the number of unique TCR beta chains was around 80 million, of which about 11 million were shared. The method was immunoSEQ multiplex PCR; TCRdb's version includes in-frame clones alone and lacks a portion of them. That table furnishes V, J and clone size, whereas the DNA furnished D and trimming. The table has approximately 140,000 clones, about 77% seen once. This clone showed up just once. Its target is not known. The TCR comes from a female donor in good health and CMV-seronegative. Sample: PBMCs. J is TRBJ1-2 and V is TRBV19; TRBD1 aligns across 10 bases. The CDR3 coding sequence is TGTGCCAGTAGTGCGACAGGGGGCGCGTACTATGGCTACACCTTC. Translation gives CASSATGGAYYGYTF.